One TCR beta chain is described in this entry. The data were taken from a study of blood T cell repertoires in COVID-19. About the research overall: COVID-19 samples, acute and convalescent, were from the United States, Italy and Spain.

Assay used: immunoSEQ multiplex PCR; TCRdb lists only in-frame clones, some missing. Altogether 120,000 or so clones are present, 70% to 90% being singletons, with the ten largest covering under 4%. Germline assignment: CDR1 SQVTM and CDR2 ANQGSEA. The CDR3 contains 13 residues. Trimming cost V 5 bases and J 6 bases; bases outside gene matches: 9. The chain carries TRBV29-1 and TRBJ1-1, with TRBD1 identical over 7 bases. The receptor was isolated from a man aged 60 to 75 with acute or convalescent COVID-19. What was sequenced was peripheral blood. In nucleotides, the CDR3 is TGCAGCGTTCTTAGGACAGGTTACCCTGAAGCTTTCTTT. The encoded protein is CSVLRTGYPEAFF.